This section outlines one T cell receptor beta chain sequence together with its context. The V end lost 4 bases, the J end lost 0 bases, and 13 bases lay between the germline ends. Looked up from germline, CDR1 is SGHRS and CDR2 is YFSETQ. The length of the CDR3 is 16 residues. This sample stems from a study of blood T cell repertoires in COVID-19. How the authors handled the data: Nucleated cell number was recorded as an estimate derived from reference gene primer amplification. Using immunoSEQ multiplex PCR, the repertoire was profiled, and TCRdb retains in-frame clones only, with some absent. The DNA was the basis for D and trimming; V, J and clone size are from that table. The sample contains 76,000 or so clones, more than 65% of which appear only once.

Sequences were obtained from peripheral blood. The chain joins TRBV5-1 to TRBJ1-4; D may be TRBD1 (6 bases). This TCR derives from a man between 45 and 60 years old with acute or convalescent COVID-19. As DNA, the CDR3 is TGCGCCAGCAGCGAAGGACAGACTGCAACTAATGAAAAACTGTTTTTT. Amino acids: CASSEGQTATNEKLFF.